This T cell receptor beta chain was sequenced during a study of cytomegalovirus exposure and HLA in healthy donors. The study ran its PCR with 60 Vbeta and 13 Jbeta primers. Here immunoSEQ multiplex PCR was the method, and the copy in TCRdb shows in-frame clones only, minus some. The sample records more than 100,000 clones, 65% to 85% being singletons. The CDR3 spans 11 residues. Germline values: CDR1 SNHLY, CDR2 FYNNEI. The ends were cut back, 7 bases at V and 7 bases at J, with 10 bases in the middle. Sequenced sample: PBMCs. The receptor's source is a middle-aged man in good health and CMV-seropositive. This chain connects TRBV2 to TRBJ1-1, with D perhaps TRBD1 (5 bases). CDR3 coding DNA: TGTGCCAGCAAAGGACAAATTGAAGCTTTCTTT. The encoded protein is CASKGQIEAFF. The full variable domain, completed using reference TRBV2 and TRBJ1-1, is EPEVTQTPSHQVTQMGQEVILRCVPISNHLYFYWYRQILGQKVEFLVSFYNNEISEKSEIFDDQFSVERPDGSNFTLKIRSTKLEDSAMYFCASKGQIEAFFGQGTRLTVV.